The 18 T cell receptor beta chains below were found in one sample sequenced in a study of cytotoxic CD8 clonotypes in ibrutinib-treated CLL. This table comes from immunoSEQ multiplex PCR, and its TCRdb copy is limited to in-frame clones, with some not included. In the table there are 130,000 or so clones, over 60% of which are singletons. The sequences come from PBMCs, collected after 12 months of ibrutinib treatment. The receptors come from a human donor with chronic lymphocytic leukemia.

The rearrangement joins TRBV18 to TRBJ2-5; 10 bases are a match to TRBD2. With V trimmed by 4 bases and J by 4 bases, 15 bases remained unmatched. The CDR3 has 18 amino acids. CDR1 and CDR2 (germline): KGHSH, LQKENI. The CDR3 is CASSRGVALAGAGETQYF. In DNA form, the CDR3 reads TGTGCCAGCTCACGGGGAGTGGCGCTAGCGGGAGCTGGAGAGACCCAGTACTTC.

The V gene is TRBV30, the J gene TRBJ2-7, with unresolved D. Germline loops: CDR1 GTSNPN, CDR2 SVGIG (reference sequence). This CDR3 comprises 12 residues. V shed 2 bases and J shed 5 bases, with 10 bases lying between them. CDR3 loop: CAWSTRKDEQYF. The DNA for the CDR3 is TGTGCCTGGAGTACGAGGAAAGACGAGCAGTACTTC.

The rearrangement uses TRBV5-1 and TRBJ1-1; weak D call: TRBD1 (5 bases). Between the trimmed V and J ends, which lost 4 bases and 4 bases, there was a span of 14 bases. Germline-derived CDR1 and CDR2 are SGHRS and YFSETQ. The CDR3 runs 14 residues. Written as DNA, the CDR3 is TGCGCCAGCAGCCAATCTGGGGCGGGCACTGAAGCTTTCTTT. Its protein is CASSQSGAGTEAFF.

The genes are TRBV4-3 and TRBJ2-7; 9 bases fit TRBD1. This CDR3 comprises 16 residues. Germline values: CDR1 LGHNA, CDR2 YSLEER. V was pared by 0 bases and J by 2 bases, with 5 bases of the junction left unmatched. The CDR3 DNA reads TGCGCCAGCAGCCAAGACGTTGGACAGGGGACCTACGAGCAGTACTTC. Translating gives CASSQDVGQGTYEQYF.

The V call is TRBV19, the J call TRBJ2-7, with D possibly TRBD2 on 5 matching bases. The CDR3 has 13 amino acids. Per the germline V gene, CDR1 is LNHDA and CDR2 is SQIVND (reference sequence). Trimming took off 5 bases at V and 5 bases at J, with 13 bases between the two ends. In DNA form, the CDR3 reads TGTGCCAGTAGTGTGCGGGTCGCCCACGAGCAGTACTTC. Translating it yields CASSVRVAHEQYF.

The chain joins TRBV6-6 to TRBJ2-2, with D unclear. The V end lost 0 bases, the J end lost 2 bases, and 1 base lay between the germline ends. The V gene's germline CDR1 is MNHNY and CDR2 SVGAGI (reference sequence). This CDR3 is built from 13 residues. CDR3 loop: CASSYSNTGELFF. The CDR3 nucleotides read TGTGCCAGCAGTTACTCCAACACCGGGGAGCTGTTTTTT.

The chain is built from TRBV27 and TRBJ1-2; D is possibly TRBD1 (5 bases). The V gene lost 2 bases and the J gene lost 6 bases, with 13 bases spanning the gap. The CDR3 sequence is 14 residues long. CDR1 is MNHEY, CDR2 SMNVEV, per germline (reference sequence). CDR3 coding DNA: TGTGCCAGCAGTTTACTCGGGGACTTTAATGGCTACACCTTC. Amino acids: CASSLLGDFNGYTF.

The V call is TRBV9, the J call TRBJ2-5, with 13 bases fitting TRBD2. Germline CDR1 reads SGDLS; CDR2 reads YYNGEE. The CDR3 has 15 residues. With V trimmed by 4 bases and J by 5 bases, 5 bases remained unmatched. CDR3 in DNA: TGTGCCAGCAGCTTGGGACTAGCGGGACCGGAGACCCAGTACTTC. Translating gives CASSLGLAGPETQYF.

This clone was seen only a few times. This chain connects TRBV6-1 to TRBJ2-7; the D gene is possibly TRBD1 (6 bases). CDR3 length: 14 amino acids. The V gene's germline CDR1 is MNHNS and CDR2 SASEGT. The V and J ends lost 1 base and 3 bases respectively, with 10 bases between them. The CDR3 nucleotides read TGTGCCAGCAGTGAAGTGCGAGGGGGCTACGAGCAGTACTTC. This translates into CASSEVRGGYEQYF.

The chain carries TRBV7-9 and TRBJ2-7; D is unclear. Trimming removed 1 base from V and 3 bases from J, with 10 bases in between. Germline V lookup: CDR1 SEHNR, CDR2 FQNEAQ (reference sequence). The CDR3 runs 14 residues. CDR3 sequence reads: CASSLGFVSYEQYF. CDR3 DNA sequence: TGTGCCAGCAGCTTAGGATTTGTCAGCTACGAGCAGTACTTC. Full variable domain (remainder filled in from reference TRBV7-9 and TRBJ2-7): DTGVSQNPRHKITKRGQNVTFRCDPISEHNRLYWYRQTLGQGPEFLTYFQNEAQLEKSRLLSDRFSAERPKGSFSTLEIQRTEQGDSAMYLCASSLGFVSYEQYFGPGTRLTVT.

V is TRBV7-9 and J is TRBJ2-7; the match to TRBD1 covers 9 bases. From germline, CDR1 is SEHNR and CDR2 FQNEAQ (reference sequence). The CDR3 covers 16 residues. J gave up 2 bases and V 4 bases, and 9 bases lay outside the gene matches. CDR3: CASSSTRDRAPYEQYF. DNA for the CDR3: TGTGCCAGCAGCTCTACCCGGGACAGGGCCCCCTACGAGCAGTACTTC.

This clone appeared once. DNA for the CDR3: TGCGCCAGCAGTCAATATAACTACAATGAGCAGTTCTTC. Translation gives CASSQYNYNEQFF. The chain is built from TRBV23-1 and TRBJ2-1; D is ambiguous. TRBV23-1 is given ORF status, its function remaining uncertain. V was shortened by 1 base and J by 3 bases, with 4 bases between the two germline ends. CDR3 length equals 13 residues.

The V gene is TRBV2, the J gene TRBJ2-5, with 10 bases that match TRBD2. V lost 2 bases, J lost 2 bases, and 2 bases stayed unmatched. Germline V gives CDR1 SNHLY, CDR2 FYNNEI. This CDR3 region has 15 residues. The CDR3 nucleotides read TGTGCCAGCAGTGAAACTAGCGGGAAGCAAGAGACCCAGTACTTC. This codes for CASSETSGKQETQYF.

The chain has TRBV5-1 and TRBJ1-5; tentatively, D is TRBD1 (5 bases). From germline, CDR1 is SGHRS and CDR2 YFSETQ. V was cut by 3 bases and J by 5 bases, with 9 bases left in between. The length of the CDR3 is 13 residues. CDR3 loop: CASSSEGHQPQHF. The CDR3, as DNA: TGCGCCAGCAGCTCCGAGGGGCATCAGCCCCAGCATTTT.

Worth noting for this clone: Other DNA sequences within the sample encode an identical CDR3. V and J are TRBV6-5 and TRBJ1-5; 8 bases are a match to TRBD1. Germline loops: CDR1 MNHEY, CDR2 SVGAGI. This CDR3 has 15 residues. J was trimmed by 6 bases and V by 0 bases; bases with no gene match: 4. This CDR3 is CASSYSGTGLQPQHF. CDR3 DNA sequence: TGTGCCAGCAGTTACTCGGGGACAGGTCTTCAGCCCCAGCATTTT.

The chain employs TRBV29-1 and TRBJ2-3; perhaps TRBD2 as D (5 bases). Germline values: CDR1 SQVTM, CDR2 ANQGSEA. Trimming stripped 6 bases from V and 2 bases from J, with 15 bases between. The CDR3 has 14 residues. The CDR3, as DNA: TGCAGCGTGGCCGGCACTAGAGACACAGATACGCAGTATTTT. Translating gives CSVAGTRDTDTQYF.

The V call is TRBV6-5, the J call TRBJ2-7; 10 nucleotides line up with TRBD2. This CDR3 region has 16 residues. Losses at the gene ends were 2 bases for V and 6 bases for J; bases not matched to a gene: 10. The germline gives CDR1 MNHEY, CDR2 SVGAGI. The CDR3 sequence: CASSYTSGLAGAEQYF. The CDR3 DNA sequence: TGTGCCAGCAGTTACACGTCGGGGCTAGCGGGAGCCGAGCAGTACTTC.

The chain recombines TRBV9 with TRBJ2-1; D is ambiguous. Germline-derived CDR1 and CDR2 are SGDLS and YYNGEE. V dropped 4 bases and J dropped 0 bases, with 5 bases sitting between them. CDR3 length equals 13 residues. CDR3 sequence reads: CASSYSSYNEQFF. The CDR3 DNA sequence: TGTGCCAGCAGCTATAGCTCCTACAATGAGCAGTTCTTC.